This T cell receptor beta chain was obtained from a study of response to subunit inactivated influenza vaccine (dated by TCRdb to the late 2010s). Broadly, across the study: To follow how T cells responded to a trivalent subunit inactivated influenza vaccine, the researchers relied on deep quantitative profiling of the T cell receptor repertoire.

CDR1 is given as MDHEN and CDR2 as SYDVKM, both from the germline V gene. Its CDR3 holds 13 amino acids, cysteine through phenylalanine. Only the CDR3 region is kept as DNA, spanning 39 bases read in frame from base 1. Relative to germline, V is missing 8 bases and J is missing 2 bases, with 2 bases of the junction outside any gene match. Ten or more counts support this clonotype. It has no known antigen specificity. The record has no base qualities; no much larger clone is one base away. What the work shows at the level of the full study, not this receptor alone: The authors suggested that each seasonal influenza vaccination may recruit only a limited number of new T cells.

The library was made by RT-PCR. The run used an Illumina HiSeq 2500. The public reads were reanalyzed by TCRdb: fastp trimming at Q25, MiXCR alignment, in-frame beta chains only. Here each entry gathers all rows of one CDR3 protein and keeps the most common genes and DNA. This sample is represented by about 570,000 distinct CDR3 sequences; around 11% of them were singletons. The ten largest clones take up roughly 9.6% of the sample. These records were also assigned to another study, of T cells expressing NK-cell markers. As the second paper documents: The TCR beta cDNA libraries were made using 5'RACE template switching, a step that added both a universal primer site and unique molecular identifiers. TCR beta-chain repertoires were profiled in sorted CD3+CD56+NKG2C+, CD3+CD56+NKG2C- and CD3+CD56-NKG2C+ T-cell subsets from fewer than 10 donors. Most of the eight sequenced donors were HCMV-seropositive and one was HCMV-seronegative. In several experiments an anti-gammadeltaTCR antibody was added to restrict sorting to alphabetaTCR-expressing T cells. In six donors, the dominant CD3+CD56+NKG2C+ clonotypes ranked among the top 10 CD8+ clonotypes, making up about 1.0-7.0% of CD8+ T cells. Those dominant clonotypes were again the most abundant among CD3+CD56-NKG2C+ cells in a few donors, at about 25-60.1%. It remained unclear whether the expanded NKG2C-expressing T cell clones were specific for HCMV antigens. Randomly selected healthy volunteers, three men and five women, were used as the eight sequenced donors. HCMV-specific IgG was detected in serum with a commercial ELISA kit to determine HCMV serostatus. Peripheral blood mononuclear cells were isolated from blood by Ficoll density gradient centrifugation. Bulk peripheral blood T-cell repertoires were additionally sequenced from unsorted PBMC for roughly six donors. cDNA synthesis was primed from the TCR beta constant segment, followed by two successive PCR amplification steps. Illumina HiSeq 2000/2500, MiSeq or NextSeq was used to sequence libraries as 2 x 150 bp reads. MIGEC handled demultiplexing of the reads and grouping by UMI, while MiTCR was used to assemble and quantify clonotypes. Only TCR cDNA sequences supported by at least two reads were kept to exclude erroneous sequences. The tcR package was used for downstream repertoire analysis, with clonotypes matched between fractions based on CDR3 nucleotide sequence plus V segment. VDJmatch was used to annotate antigen specificity against VDJdb, with one amino acid substitution in CDR3 allowed.

This TCR derives from a man between 45 and 60 years old who received an inactivated influenza vaccine. Donor details come from another sample of the same person, matched by shared clones. The chain is made from TRBV28 and TRBJ1-3; 8 central bases correspond to TRBD1. Sequencing was performed on PBMCs from blood, taken on the day of vaccination. The DNA sequence is as follows: TGTGCCAGCGACAGGGGCCCTGGAAACACCATATATTTT. Its protein product is CASDRGPGNTIYF.